This TCR beta chain was recovered during a study of Ad26.COV2.S vaccination and SARS-CoV-2 variants. The study, taken as a whole, reports: Vaccine recipients posted higher spike-specific TCR breadth than their placebo counterparts.

Remarks on this clone: What it binds is unknown.

V lost 2 bases and J 2 bases, leaving 12 bases between the germline ends. This CDR3 has 16 amino acids. CDR1 and CDR2 (germline): MNHNS, SASEGT. The data were produced by immunoSEQ multiplex PCR, yet TCRdb's version contains in-frame clones alone and is incomplete. The sample consists of around 370,000 clones, 92% of them appearing once. Source: peripheral blood, taken after recovery from COVID-19. The rearrangement links TRBV6-1 to TRBJ1-4; D is unresolved. The sequence came from a human donor who had recovered from COVID-19. The CDR3 sequence is CASSERPGMTNEKLFF. The CDR3 DNA reads as TGTGCCAGCAGTGAACGCCCAGGAATGACTAATGAAAAACTGTTTTTT.